This T cell receptor (beta chain) was sequenced in a study of cytomegalovirus exposure and HLA in healthy donors. Across the whole study: HLA-typed donors were the source of 86 million or so unique TCRs held in an early data release.

Germline V CDR1 and CDR2: WSHSY, SAAADI. Unmatched junction bases numbered 5, after V lost 5 bases and J lost 0 bases. The CDR3 sequence is 15 residues long. Notes on this clone: Its antigen is unknown.

Study results and limitations: Among the most significant clusters, several appeared linked to common viral pathogens in a later analysis.

Vbeta (60) and Jbeta (13) primers were used in the PCR. TCRdb keeps only in-frame clones here, not all; method: immunoSEQ multiplex PCR. The repertoire holds roughly 220,000 clones, with under 70% as singletons. This chain links TRBV10-2 with TRBJ2-7, with TRBD1 matching 9 bases. This clonotype originated in a man aged 40-49 years in good health and CMV-seropositive. Sequencing was carried out using PBMCs. The chain's CDR3 is CASSNTGGLSYEQYF. The DNA for the CDR3 is TGCGCCAGCAGTAATACAGGGGGCCTCTCCTACGAGCAGTACTTC.